The 8 T cell receptor beta chains below come from one sample, sequenced in a study of blood T cell repertoires in COVID-19. The assay was immunoSEQ multiplex PCR, and TCRdb's table has in-frame clones only and misses some. The data hold tens of thousands of clones, with over 65% observed a single time. Sequences were obtained from peripheral blood. Receptors were obtained from a human donor in a cohort sampled during active COVID-19.

This chain connects TRBV18 to TRBJ2-1, with 13 bases that match TRBD2. V shed 3 bases, J shed 4 bases, and the junction held 6 bases outside the gene matches. This CDR3 has 17 residues. CDR1 is KGHSH and CDR2 is LQKENI in the germline V gene. CDR3 in amino acids: CASSPRTSGSHYNEQFF. The CDR3 bases are TGTGCCAGCTCACCCAGGACTAGCGGGAGCCATTACAATGAGCAGTTCTTC.

The chain links TRBV7-3 to TRBJ2-7, with a tentative D call TRBD1 (6 bases). Germline V CDR1 and CDR2: SGHTA, FQGTGA. The V end was cut by 3 bases, the J end by 2 bases, with 20 bases between. The CDR3 runs 17 residues. The CDR3 DNA sequence: TGTGCCAGCAGCTTCCCCCAAAGTTGGACAGAGGCCTACGAGCAGTACTTC. It yields the protein CASSFPQSWTEAYEQYF.

The CDR3 DNA reads TGTGCCAGCAGCTCGGGACTAGCGGAACCGTACCAAGAGACCCAGTACTTC. Its protein is CASSSGLAEPYQETQYF. The V gene is TRBV7-2, the J gene TRBJ2-5, with 11 bases fitting TRBD2. The CDR3 contains 17 residues. After removal of 4 bases from V and 0 bases from J, the junction contained 7 bases not matched to a gene. Germline V gene data show CDR1 as SGHTA and CDR2 as FQGNSA.

The chain has TRBV7-9 and TRBJ2-1, with 9 bases identical to TRBD2. With V trimmed by 5 bases and J by 4 bases, 6 bases remained unmatched. The CDR3 totals 15 residues. Looked up from germline, CDR1 is SEHNR and CDR2 is FQNEAQ (reference sequence). The CDR3 reads CASSLGAGGYNEQFF. CDR3 sequence (DNA): TGTGCCAGCAGCCTGGGAGCGGGAGGTTACAATGAGCAGTTCTTC.

The chain couples TRBV7-9 to TRBJ2-7; 8 nucleotides agree with TRBD1. There are 15 residues in the CDR3. The V gene end was trimmed by 6 bases and the J gene end by 0 bases; junction bases not matched to a gene: 7. Germline V gene lookup returns CDR1 SEHNR and CDR2 FQNEAQ (reference sequence). CDR3 amino acids: CASSRGQVFSYEQYF. The DNA for the CDR3 is TGTGCCAGCAGTAGGGGACAGGTGTTCTCCTACGAGCAGTACTTC.

This clone was picked up one time. The genes are TRBV2 and TRBJ1-4; 8 nucleotides agree with TRBD1. The V gene end was trimmed by 6 bases and the J gene end by 8 bases; junction bases not matched to a gene: 11. Germline V gene data show CDR1 as SNHLY and CDR2 as FYNNEI. The CDR3 extends over 15 amino acids. The CDR3 protein is CASREDREVYEKLFF. The CDR3 DNA is TGTGCCAGCAGGGAGGACAGGGAAGTTTACGAAAAACTGTTTTTT.

The gene calls are TRBV20-1 and TRBJ2-4, with D uncertain. The CDR3 is 12 amino acids. The V gene's germline CDR1 is DFQATT and CDR2 SNEGSKA (reference sequence). V was shortened by 3 bases and J by 4 bases, with 7 bases between the two germline ends. CDR3 sequence reads: CSASFRKNIQYF. CDR3 nucleotide sequence: TGCAGTGCTAGTTTTCGGAAAAACATTCAGTACTTC.

The chain has TRBV3-1 (or the pseudogene TRBV3-2) and TRBJ2-2, with 7 nucleotides matching TRBD1. V lost 4 bases and J lost 1; bases outside the gene matches: 9. The CDR3 has 17 amino acids. Germline values: CDR1 LGHDT, CDR2 YNNKEL (reference sequence). CDR3 nucleotides: TGTGCCAGCAGCCGAGTTATAGGACAGGTGAACACCGGGGAGCTGTTTTTT. This translates into CASSRVIGQVNTGELFF.